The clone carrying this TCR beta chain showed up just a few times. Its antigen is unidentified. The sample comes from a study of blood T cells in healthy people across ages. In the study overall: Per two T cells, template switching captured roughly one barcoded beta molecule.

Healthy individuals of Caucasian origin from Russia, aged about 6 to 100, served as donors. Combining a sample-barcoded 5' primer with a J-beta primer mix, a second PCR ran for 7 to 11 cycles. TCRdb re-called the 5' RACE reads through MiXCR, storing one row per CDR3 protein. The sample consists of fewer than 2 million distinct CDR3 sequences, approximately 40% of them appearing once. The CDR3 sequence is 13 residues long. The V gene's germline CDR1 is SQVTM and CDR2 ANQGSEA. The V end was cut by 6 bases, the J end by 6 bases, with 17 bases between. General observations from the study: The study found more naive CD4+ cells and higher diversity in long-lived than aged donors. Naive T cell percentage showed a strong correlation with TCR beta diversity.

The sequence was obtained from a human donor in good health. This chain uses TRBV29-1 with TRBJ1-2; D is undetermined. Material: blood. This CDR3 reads CSVHPPGWNGYTF. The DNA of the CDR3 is TGCAGCGTCCACCCGCCGGGGTGGAATGGCTACACCTTC.